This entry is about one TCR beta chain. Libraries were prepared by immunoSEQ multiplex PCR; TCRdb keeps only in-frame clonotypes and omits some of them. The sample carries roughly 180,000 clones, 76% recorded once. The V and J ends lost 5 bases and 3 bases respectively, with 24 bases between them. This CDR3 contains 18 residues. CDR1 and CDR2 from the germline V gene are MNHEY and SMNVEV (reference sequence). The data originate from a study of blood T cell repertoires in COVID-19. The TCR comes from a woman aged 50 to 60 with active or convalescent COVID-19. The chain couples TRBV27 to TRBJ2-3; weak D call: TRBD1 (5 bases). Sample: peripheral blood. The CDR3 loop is CASSPYLPLGRDTDTQYF. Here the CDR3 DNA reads TGTGCCAGCAGTCCATACCTCCCCCTTGGCAGGGATACAGATACGCAGTATTTT.